This T cell receptor (beta chain) originates from a study of T cells in Graves' hyperthyroidism and ophthalmopathy. TCR beta CDR3 region amplification was performed from RNA transcripts. The study used the HTBI primer set for a first-round RT-PCR of the TCR CDR3. TCRdb re-called the multiplex PCR reads through MiXCR, storing one row per CDR3 protein. The repertoire consists of around 190,000 distinct CDR3 sequences, with roughly a sixth occurring once and the leading ten covering over 45%. Study-wide findings and caveats: Blood also showed most of the thyroid clonotypes that were expanded above 0.001.

Stability of Graves' hyperthyroidism was defined as absent ophthalmopathy progression within 18 months. The hyperthyroidism was newly diagnosed and had lasted under 2 months; the patients were aged 18 to 65. This clonotype occurred many times. Its target is unknown. The TCR sequence derives from a woman aged 45-59 years with Graves' hyperthyroidism. Sample: blood.

The CDR3 region is CASSSSGQGMWNQPQHF. Here the CDR3 DNA reads TGTGCCAGCAGTTCATCCGGACAGGGCATGTGGAATCAGCCCCAGCATTTT. This chain uses TRBV27 with TRBJ1-5, with 8 bases matching TRBD1. V shed 4 bases, J shed 4 bases, and the junction held 12 bases outside the gene matches. CDR1 is MNHEY and CDR2 is SMNVEV in the germline V gene (reference sequence). CDR3 size: 17 residues.